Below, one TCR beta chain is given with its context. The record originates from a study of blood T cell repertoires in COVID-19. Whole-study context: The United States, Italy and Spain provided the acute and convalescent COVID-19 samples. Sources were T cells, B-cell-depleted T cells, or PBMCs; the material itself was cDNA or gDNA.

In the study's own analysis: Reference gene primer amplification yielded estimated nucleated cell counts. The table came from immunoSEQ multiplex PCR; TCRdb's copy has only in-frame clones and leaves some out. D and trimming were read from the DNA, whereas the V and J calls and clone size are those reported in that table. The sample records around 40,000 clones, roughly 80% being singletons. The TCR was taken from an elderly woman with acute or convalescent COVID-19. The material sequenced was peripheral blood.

CDR3 DNA sequence: TGTGCCAGCAGTGAGCCTATTGGCAATGAGCAGTTCTTC. It encodes CASSEPIGNEQFF. The chain is built from TRBV6-1 and TRBJ2-1; D remains unclear. V was shortened by 3 bases and J by 6 bases, with 9 bases between the two germline ends. CDR1 is MNHNS, CDR2 SASEGT, per germline. The CDR3 totals 13 residues.